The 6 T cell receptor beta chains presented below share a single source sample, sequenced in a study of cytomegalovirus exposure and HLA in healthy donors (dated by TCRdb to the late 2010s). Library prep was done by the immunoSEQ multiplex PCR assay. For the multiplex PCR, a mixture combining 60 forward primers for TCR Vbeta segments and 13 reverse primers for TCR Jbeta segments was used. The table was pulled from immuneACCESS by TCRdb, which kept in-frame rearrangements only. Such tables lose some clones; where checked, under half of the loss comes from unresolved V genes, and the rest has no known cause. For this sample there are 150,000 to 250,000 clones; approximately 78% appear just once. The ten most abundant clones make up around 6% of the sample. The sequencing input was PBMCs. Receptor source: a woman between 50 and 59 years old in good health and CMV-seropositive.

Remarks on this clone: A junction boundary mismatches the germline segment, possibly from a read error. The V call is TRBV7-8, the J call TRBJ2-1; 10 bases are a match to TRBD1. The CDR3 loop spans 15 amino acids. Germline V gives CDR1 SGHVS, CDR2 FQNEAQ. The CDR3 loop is CAGSFSGQGDNEQFF. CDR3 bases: TGTGCCGGCAGCTTTTCAGGACAGGGGGACAATGAGCAGTTCTTC.

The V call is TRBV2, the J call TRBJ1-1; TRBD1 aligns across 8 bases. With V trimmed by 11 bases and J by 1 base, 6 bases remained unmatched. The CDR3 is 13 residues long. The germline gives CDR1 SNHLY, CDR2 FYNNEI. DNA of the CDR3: TGTGCCGGCTCGACAGGGGAGAACACTGAAGCTTTCTTT. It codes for CAGSTGENTEAFF. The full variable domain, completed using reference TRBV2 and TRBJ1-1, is EPEVTQTPSHQVTQMGQEVILRCVPISNHLYFYWYRQILGQKVEFLVSFYNNEISEKSEIFDDQFSVERPDGSNFTLKIRSTKLEDSAMYFCAGSTGENTEAFFGQGTRLTVV.

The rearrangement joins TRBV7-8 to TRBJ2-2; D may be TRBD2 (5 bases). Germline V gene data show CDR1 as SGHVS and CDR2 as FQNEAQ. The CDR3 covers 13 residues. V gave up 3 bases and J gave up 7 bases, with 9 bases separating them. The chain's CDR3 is CASSFPGIGELFF. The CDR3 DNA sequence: TGTGCCAGCAGCTTCCCCGGGATCGGGGAGCTGTTTTTT.

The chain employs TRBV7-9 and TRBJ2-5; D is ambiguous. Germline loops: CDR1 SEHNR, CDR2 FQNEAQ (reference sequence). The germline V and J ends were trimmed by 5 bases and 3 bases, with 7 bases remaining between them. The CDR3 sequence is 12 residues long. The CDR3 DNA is TGTGCCAGCAGCACCCTAGAAGAGACCCAGTACTTC. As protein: CASSTLEETQYF. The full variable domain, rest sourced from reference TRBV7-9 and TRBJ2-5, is DTGVSQNPRHKITKRGQNVTFRCDPISEHNRLYWYRQTLGQGPEFLTYFQNEAQLEKSRLLSDRFSAERPKGSFSTLEIQRTEQGDSAMYLCASSTLEETQYFGPGTRLLVL.

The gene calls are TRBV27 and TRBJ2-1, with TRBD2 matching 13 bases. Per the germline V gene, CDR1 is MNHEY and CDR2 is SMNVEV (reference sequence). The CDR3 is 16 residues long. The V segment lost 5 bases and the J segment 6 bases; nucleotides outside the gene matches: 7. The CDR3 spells CASSLWTSGSGNEQFF. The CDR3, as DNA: TGTGCCAGCAGTCTTTGGACTAGCGGGAGTGGCAATGAGCAGTTCTTC.

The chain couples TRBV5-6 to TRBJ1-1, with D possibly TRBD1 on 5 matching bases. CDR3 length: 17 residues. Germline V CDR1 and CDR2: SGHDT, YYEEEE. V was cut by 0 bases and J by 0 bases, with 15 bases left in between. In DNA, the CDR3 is TGTGCCAGCAGCTTGGGATGGGGCGTTGGGATGAACACTGAAGCTTTCTTT. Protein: CASSLGWGVGMNTEAFF.